A selection of T cell receptor beta chains follows, all from one sample in a study of neurological immune-mediated disorders. One entry per CDR3 protein, called by TCRdb with MiXCR from the 5' RACE reads. The sample shows tens of thousands of distinct CDR3 sequences, around 7.2% of them seen only once. Sequences were obtained from CD4+ T cells from blood. The receptors were sampled from a man between 45 and 60 years old in good health. Both conserved end residues are part of each CDR3. The D gene is left open where the match is weak. Clone size appears in some rows only: once, few, many, or a class for an expanded clone.

D,V,size,J,DNA,CDR3
NA,TRBV12-3/TRBV12-4,many,TRBJ2-6,TGTGCCAGCAGTTTAGCGCGGCCCTCTGGGGCCAACGTCCTGACTTTC,CASSLARPSGANVLTF
TRBD1,TRBV28,many,TRBJ2-7,TGTGCCAGCAGAAGGGACAGGGGTATGGGCGAGCAGTACTTC,CASRRDRGMGEQYF
NA,TRBV5-1,many,TRBJ2-2,TGCGCCAGCAATTGGGAGGCCGGGGAGCTGTTTTTT,CASNWEAGELFF
NA,TRBV7-9,many,TRBJ1-1,TGTGCCAGCAGCCTAGCTCTGGGCGGCACTGAAGCTTTCTTT,CASSLALGGTEAFF
NA,TRBV28,many,TRBJ2-4,TGTGCCAGCAGGTACAAAAACATTCAGTACTTC,CASRYKNIQYF
TRBD1,TRBV20-1,once,TRBJ2-2,TGCAGTGCTGAGGACAGGGGGGGCACCGGGGAGCTGTTTTTT,CSAEDRGGTGELFF
TRBD1,TRBV18,few,TRBJ2-7,TGTGCCAGCTCACCGGGACAGGCAAACGGGGAGCAGTACTTC,CASSPGQANGEQYF
NA,TRBV4-2,many,TRBJ2-2,TGTGCCAGCAGCCCGAGGGTCAGCGGTAACACCGGGGAGCTGTTTTTT,CASSPRVSGNTGELFF
NA,TRBV5-1,many,TRBJ1-2,TGCGCCAGCAGCATAGATGGGGTTAACTATGGCTACACCTTC,CASSIDGVNYGYTF
TRBD2,TRBV4-1,many,TRBJ2-1,TGCGCCAGCAGCCAAGCCTCACCCAGACTAGCGGGAGGCCCGAGCTCCTACAATGAGCAGTTCTTC,CASSQASPRLAGGPSSYNEQFF
NA,TRBV7-3,many,TRBJ2-1,TGTGCCAGCAGCCCCCCCGGCTCCTCCTACAATGAGCAGTTCTTC,CASSPPGSSYNEQFF
TRBD2,TRBV20-1,many,TRBJ2-4,TGCAGTGCTCCGGGGGGGAAGAACATTCAGTACTTC,CSAPGGKNIQYF
TRBD1,TRBV9,many,TRBJ2-4,TGTGCCAGCAGCGCATACGACAGGGTAAACAACATTCAGTACTTC,CASSAYDRVNNIQYF
NA,TRBV12-3/TRBV12-4,many,TRBJ2-5,TGTGCCAGCAGTTTATCGGCAGGGGAGACCCAGTACTTC,CASSLSAGETQYF
NA,TRBV6-1,NA,TRBJ2-1,TGTGCCAGCATCGAGGGGGGGCTCGACAATGAGCAGTTCTTC,CASIEGGLDNEQFF
NA,TRBV5-6,many,TRBJ2-6,TGTGCCAGCAGCTTCCAGGAGCCGGCCAACGTCCTGACTTTC,CASSFQEPANVLTF
TRBD2,TRBV6-2/TRBV6-3,NA,TRBJ2-2,TGTGCCAGCAAAGTGGGACTAGCGGGAGGGCCCACGAACACCGGGGAGCTGTTTTTT,CASKVGLAGGPTNTGELFF
NA,TRBV4-3,few,TRBJ1-3,TGCGCCAGCAGCCAAGACCGGGGAGCACTCTCTGGAAACACCATATATTTT,CASSQDRGALSGNTIYF
TRBD1,TRBV20-1,many,TRBJ2-5,TGCAGTGCTGCTAGGGGACAGGGAGAGACCCAGTACTTC,CSAARGQGETQYF
TRBD1,TRBV28,many,TRBJ1-5,TGTGCCAGCAGTTTATTCGGGACAGGATGGGACAATCAGCCCCAGCATTTT,CASSLFGTGWDNQPQHF
NA,TRBV5-1,many,TRBJ1-5,TGCGCCAGCAGCCACTATCTAGATCGGGCGCACTGTCAGCCCCAGCATTTT,CASSHYLDRAHCQPQHF
NA,TRBV5-1,many,TRBJ2-7,TGCGCCAGCAGCTTGGCGCGGAGTGGGGGGGAGCAGTACTTC,CASSLARSGGEQYF
NA,TRBV28,many,TRBJ2-7,TGTGCCAGCAAGGAGGCGGTCTTGAGCCACGAGCAGTACTTC,CASKEAVLSHEQYF
TRBD2,TRBV4-3,many,TRBJ2-7,TGCGCCAGCAGCCGGGGCCGCGGGAGGTCCTACGAGCAGTACTTC,CASSRGRGRSYEQYF
TRBD2,TRBV10-3,many,TRBJ2-7,TGTGCCATCAGGGGAGCGGGAGGGCCGAGGGAGCAGTACTTC,CAIRGAGGPREQYF
NA,TRBV6-2/TRBV6-3,many,TRBJ1-1,TGTGCCAGCAGGCCCACCCCGGGGGTCCGCACTGAAGCTTTCTTT,CASRPTPGVRTEAFF
TRBD2,TRBV20-1,many,TRBJ2-3,TGCAGTGCTTTAGCGGCGGGAGCTACAGATACGCAGTATTTT,CSALAAGATDTQYF
NA,TRBV6-2/TRBV6-3,many,TRBJ2-7,TGTGCCAGCAGCCAAATTCTGCGGGCCCAGTACTTC,CASSQILRAQYF
TRBD2,TRBV28,many,TRBJ2-5,TGTGCCAGCACGACGGGGGGGAGGTACCAAGAGACCCAGTACTTC,CASTTGGRYQETQYF
NA,TRBV6-2/TRBV6-3,few,TRBJ2-7,TGTGCCAGCAGAGGAGGCGGCGCCGAGCAGTACTTC,CASRGGGAEQYF
TRBD2,TRBV5-1,many,TRBJ2-1,TGCGCCAGCAGCTTGGCCCTAGCGGGCCACAATGAGCAGTTCTTC,CASSLALAGHNEQFF
NA,TRBV5-4,few,TRBJ2-3,TGTGCCAGCAACTGGGGAGATACGCAGTATTTT,CASNWGDTQYF
NA,TRBV7-2,many,TRBJ1-1,TGTGCCAGCAGCCAGACAGGGAACACTGAAGCTTTCTTT,CASSQTGNTEAFF
NA,TRBV28,many,TRBJ2-1,TGTGCCAGCAGTTCGATGCCGAGGGCCAGCGAGCAGTTCTTC,CASSSMPRASEQFF
NA,TRBV2,many,TRBJ2-5,TGTGCCAGCAGCCGGGGAGGGGGCGCCCAGCTCCCCCGACTATACTTC,CASSRGGGAQLPRLYF
NA,TRBV13,many,TRBJ2-7,TGTGCCAGTGCGGCGCGAGAGGAACCCTCCTACGAGCAGTACTTC,CASAAREEPSYEQYF
TRBD1,TRBV12-3/TRBV12-4,many,TRBJ1-2,TGTGCCAGCGCTCTTCAGGGGGGGAGTGGCTACACCTTC,CASALQGGSGYTF